These 7 T cell receptor beta chains were all obtained from the same sample, sequenced in a study of T cell responses to AZD1222 COVID-19 vaccine (dated by TCRdb to 2020 to 2022). Library construction relied on the immunoSEQ multiplex PCR assay. TCRdb's version of the immuneACCESS table is confined to in-frame rearrangements and falls short of the full clone set. An unresolved V gene accounts for under half of the shortfall where checked; the remainder is of unknown origin. The sample records 150,000 to 200,000 clones, 90% to 95% of which are singletons. The ten largest clones take up roughly 1.7% of the sample. Interpreted using the paper, the time point label stands for: about 28 days (+/-7) after the second vaccine dose. Sequencing was performed on peripheral blood, taken 28 days after the second AZD1222 dose. These receptors were obtained from an adult who received the AZD1222 COVID-19 vaccine.

This chain joins TRBV7-2 and TRBJ2-1; 9 bases are a match to TRBD1. This CDR3 comprises 15 residues. CDR1 SGHTA and CDR2 FQGNSA come from the germline V gene. V shed 5 bases and J 4 bases; nucleotides not matched to a gene: 6. The CDR3 is CASSQRQGGYNEQFF. The CDR3 region has the DNA TGTGCCAGCAGCCAGCGACAGGGGGGGTACAATGAGCAGTTCTTC.

The chain is built from TRBV12-3 or TRBV12-4 and TRBJ2-1, with D possibly matching TRBD1 (5 bases). The CDR3 has 12 amino acids. Trimming pared 1 base from V and 9 bases from J, leaving 7 bases between. CDR3 in DNA: TGTGCCAGCAGTTTAGTAGGGGCTGAGCAGTTCTTC. It yields the protein CASSLVGAEQFF.

The rearrangement links TRBV28 to TRBJ1-4; D uncertain. Germline values: CDR1 MDHEN, CDR2 SYDVKM. The V end was cut by 2 bases, the J end by 0 bases, with 10 bases between. CDR3 length: 16 residues. The DNA of the CDR3 is TGTGCCAGCAGTTTACAGGTTTCTGCAACTAATGAAAAACTGTTTTTT. Amino acid sequence: CASSLQVSATNEKLFF. The variable domain in full, with the rest retrieved from reference TRBV28 and TRBJ1-4, is DVKVTQSSRYLVKRTGEKVFLECVQDMDHENMFWYRQDPGLGLRLIYFSYDVKMKEKGDIPEGYSVSREKKERFSLILESASTNQTSMYLCASSLQVSATNEKLFFGSGTQLSVL.

The gene calls are TRBV30 and TRBJ2-7; a possible D gene is TRBD1 (5 bases). The CDR3 sequence is 14 residues long. From germline, CDR1 is GTSNPN and CDR2 SVGIG (reference sequence). Trimming shortened V by 0 bases and J by 5 bases, and 14 bases separated the two germline ends. CDR3 DNA sequence: TGTGCCTGGAGTGTCCAAGGGGCTCTCCACGAGCAGTACTTC. The encoded protein is CAWSVQGALHEQYF.

This chain uses TRBV4-3 with TRBJ2-3, with D perhaps matching TRBD2 (7 bases). V was trimmed by 1 base and J by 2 bases, leaving 16 bases between them. CDR1 LGHNA and CDR2 YSLEER come from the germline V gene. This CDR3 has 17 amino acids. The CDR3 coding sequence is TGCGCCAGCAGCCAAGCTAGGGCGGGGGCCCCCACAGATACGCAGTATTTT. It specifies CASSQARAGAPTDTQYF.

The V gene is TRBV28, the J gene TRBJ2-7; 10 bases map to TRBD2. Per germline, CDR1 MDHEN and CDR2 SYDVKM. After removal of 6 bases from V and 0 bases from J, the junction contained 11 bases not matched to a gene. This CDR3 is 17 amino acids long. The CDR3 DNA is TGTGCCAGCAGCAAGCCAGGACTAGCGGATATCTCCTACGAGCAGTACTTC. Translating it yields CASSKPGLADISYEQYF.

The CDR3 sequence is CASSSLTGEQFF. CDR3 coding DNA: TGTGCCAGCAGCTCCCTGACAGGGGAGCAGTTCTTC. V usage is TRBV7-6 and J usage is TRBJ2-1; 7 bases map to TRBD1. Germline CDR1 and CDR2: SGHVS and FNYEAQ. The V gene end was trimmed by 4 bases and the J gene end by 10 bases; junction bases not matched to a gene: 4. CDR3 length equals 12 residues.